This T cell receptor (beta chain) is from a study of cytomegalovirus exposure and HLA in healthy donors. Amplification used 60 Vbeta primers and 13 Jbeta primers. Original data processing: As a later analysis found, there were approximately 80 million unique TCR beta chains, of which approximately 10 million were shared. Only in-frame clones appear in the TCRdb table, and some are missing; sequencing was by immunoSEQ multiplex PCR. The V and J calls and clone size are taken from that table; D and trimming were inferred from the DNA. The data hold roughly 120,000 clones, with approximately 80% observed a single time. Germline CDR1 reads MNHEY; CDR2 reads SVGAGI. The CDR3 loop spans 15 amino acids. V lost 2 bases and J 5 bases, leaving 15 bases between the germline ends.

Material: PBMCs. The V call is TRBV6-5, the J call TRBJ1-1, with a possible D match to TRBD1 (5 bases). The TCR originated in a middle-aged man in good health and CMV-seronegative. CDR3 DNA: TGTGCCAGCAGTTACCACGTCGTGGGGGGTACTGAAGCTTTCTTT. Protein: CASSYHVVGGTEAFF.